This T cell receptor beta chain was recorded in a study of OX40 agonist ivuxolimab in advanced cancers. Study information: Prior checkpoint blockade (anti-PD-1, anti-PD-L1 or anti-CTLA-4) was permitted; approximately 44% had it.

Study conclusions and caveats: The average count of expanded clones was higher among CD8+ T cells than among CD4+.

About this clone itself: Antigen: not known.

The study sampled blood at baseline, cycle 4 day 1, and cycle 7 day 1. This table comes from immunoSEQ multiplex PCR, and its TCRdb copy is limited to in-frame clones, with some not included. This table holds more than 50,000 clones, 70% to 80% found once. This clonotype was sampled from an adult with an advanced solid tumor such as melanoma, head and neck, liver or kidney cancer. Sequencing was performed on CD4+ or CD8+ T cells sorted from blood, taken in a trial of the OX40 agonist ivuxolimab.

CDR3 DNA: TGTGCCAGTGGTCGGACAGCTATGCGCAATCAGCCCCAGCATTTT. Residues: CASGRTAMRNQPQHF. The chain recombines TRBV19 with TRBJ1-5; a possible D gene is TRBD1 (6 bases). The germline V gene has CDR1 LNHDA and CDR2 SQIVND (reference sequence). The CDR3 is 15 amino acids. Deletions cut 8 bases from V and 2 bases from J, with 16 bases between.